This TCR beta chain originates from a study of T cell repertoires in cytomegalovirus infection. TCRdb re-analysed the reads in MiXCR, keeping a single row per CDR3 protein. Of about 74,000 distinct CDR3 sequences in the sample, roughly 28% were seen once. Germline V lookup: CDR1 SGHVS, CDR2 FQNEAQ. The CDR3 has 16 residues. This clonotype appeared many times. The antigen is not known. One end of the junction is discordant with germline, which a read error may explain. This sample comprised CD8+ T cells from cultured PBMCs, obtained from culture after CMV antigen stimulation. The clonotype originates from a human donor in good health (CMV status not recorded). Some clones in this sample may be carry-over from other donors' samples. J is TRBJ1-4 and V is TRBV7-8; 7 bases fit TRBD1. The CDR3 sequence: CASSSHQGGPKEKLFF. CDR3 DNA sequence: TGTGCCAGCAGCTCGCATCAGGGGGGGCCTAAAGAAAAACTGTTTTTT.